One sample yielded the 3 T cell receptor beta chains listed below, sequenced in a study of T cells in tuberculosis. Time point specified: new active TB diagnosis, blood taken before or within 7 days of starting treatment. Using immunoSEQ multiplex PCR, the repertoire was profiled, and TCRdb retains in-frame clones only, with some absent. The sample records 31,000 or so clones, roughly 83% being singletons. The sequencing here drew on PBMCs, taken at tuberculosis diagnosis. All receptors derive from an adult with tuberculosis.

The CDR3 region is CASSYLQTVGTGELFF. The DNA for the CDR3 is TGTGCCAGCAGCTATCTTCAGACAGTGGGAACCGGGGAGCTGTTTTTT. This rearrangement joins TRBV6-6 to TRBJ2-2, with D perhaps TRBD1 (5 bases). Germline CDR1 and CDR2: MNHNY and SVGAGI (reference sequence). The CDR3 totals 16 residues. V was pared by 6 bases and J by 5 bases, with 19 bases between.

This chain joins TRBV7-8 and TRBJ2-7, with TRBD2 as a possible D gene (6 bases). Germline loops: CDR1 SGHVS, CDR2 FQNEAQ. The ends were cut back, 5 bases at V and 1 base at J, with 15 bases in the middle. This CDR3 is built from 15 residues. The CDR3 region is CASSPRDGGSYEQYF. DNA for the CDR3: TGTGCCAGCAGCCCCCGGGACGGGGGATCCTACGAGCAGTACTTC.

The chain has TRBV2 and TRBJ2-2; 10 nucleotides align to TRBD1. This CDR3 comprises 14 residues. Per germline, CDR1 SNHLY and CDR2 FYNNEI. Trimming took 6 bases from V and 6 from J; bases not matched to a gene: 4. The CDR3 bases are TGTGCCAGCAGCCGACAGGGGGCTCCCGGGGAGCTGTTTTTT. Encoded protein: CASSRQGAPGELFF.